The 5 T cell receptor beta chains given below trace back to one sample, sequenced in a study of cytomegalovirus exposure and HLA in healthy donors. The PCR made use of 60 Vbeta and 13 Jbeta primers. The table came from immunoSEQ multiplex PCR; TCRdb's copy has only in-frame clones and leaves some out. The sample has fewer than 200,000 clones; roughly four fifths are singletons. The sample comprised PBMCs. Every receptor here comes from a woman under 30 in good health and CMV-seronegative.

The V call is TRBV5-1, the J call TRBJ2-5; 7 positions agree with TRBD2. The V gene end was trimmed by 4 bases and the J gene end by 3 bases; junction bases not matched to a gene: 3. The CDR3 is 13 amino acids. Germline CDR1 and CDR2: SGHRS and YFSETQ. The CDR3 region is CASSPLAEETQYF. As DNA, the CDR3 is TGCGCCAGCAGCCCTCTAGCGGAAGAGACCCAGTACTTC.

V gene TRBV7-3 combines with J gene TRBJ1-2; D is perhaps TRBD1 (5 bases). V shed 5 bases and J shed 0 bases, with 19 bases lying between them. This CDR3 is built from 17 residues. Per the germline V gene, CDR1 is SGHTA and CDR2 is FQGTGA. The CDR3 protein is CASSPPGGGDTNYGYTF. Written as DNA, the CDR3 is TGTGCCAGCAGCCCACCCGGGGGAGGAGACACTAACTATGGCTACACCTTC.

This clone was counted only a few times. The chain carries TRBV2 and TRBJ2-3; D perhaps matches TRBD2 (6 bases). Germline CDR1 SNHLY, CDR2 FYNNEI. Trimming took off 7 bases at V and 0 bases at J, with 14 bases between the two ends. There are 15 residues in the CDR3. The CDR3 region has the DNA TGTGCCAGCACTTCGACTAGGGGTAGCACAGATACGCAGTATTTT. Protein sequence: CASTSTRGSTDTQYF.

V usage is TRBV27 and J usage is TRBJ2-7; 7 positions agree with TRBD1. V lost 3 bases to trimming and J lost 6 bases; unmatched junction nucleotides: 11. The germline V gene encodes CDR1 MNHEY and CDR2 SMNVEV (reference sequence). There are 15 residues in the CDR3. CDR3 sequence reads: CASSFPTGTDFEQYF. Here the CDR3 DNA reads TGTGCCAGCAGTTTCCCCACCGGGACAGATTTCGAGCAGTACTTC.

This rearrangement joins TRBV2 to TRBJ2-5, with 8 positions matching TRBD2. V gave up 7 bases and J gave up 3 bases; unmatched junction bases: 4. Germline V CDR1 and CDR2: SNHLY, FYNNEI. This CDR3 spans 13 amino acids. The CDR3 bases are TGTGCCAGCACCCCGACTAGCGAAGAGACCCAGTACTTC. Translation gives CASTPTSEETQYF.